The T cell receptor (beta chain) under discussion was sequenced for a study of blood T cell repertoires in COVID-19 (TCRdb year 2020). Turning to the overall study: Samples from collaborators originated in the United States, Italy and Spain and spanned both the acute and convalescent phases of COVID-19. A freely available public database, intended as a resource for researchers studying the immune response to SARS-CoV-2, is where the repertoires were released. HLA class I and class II types, where available, came from metadata supplied by the sample provider rather than from assay-based typing. The material from the prospective study consisted of cDNA or gDNA derived from T cells, B-cell-depleted T cells, or PBMCs. Nearly every sample came with metadata listing a de-identified subject ID, COVID-19 status, age in years and sex. The samples were drawn from the first 160 participants of the ongoing ImmuneRACE study and from more than 1,000 subjects provided by 6 global collaborators. Deeply sampled blood TCRbeta repertoires from subjects exposed to, actively infected with, or recovered from COVID-19 were included in the dataset.

On this clone itself: Its antigen is not yet known. No much larger clonotype is one base removed from it; base qualities were not supplied.

V drops 2 bases and J drops 12 bases, leaving 13 bases in between. CDR1 and CDR2, looked up from the germline V gene (reference sequence), are GTSNPN and SVGIG. The CDR3, cysteine through phenylalanine, is 12 amino acids long. Only CDR3 DNA is held: 36 bases, read in frame from base 1. Overall study outcomes, separate from this receptor: The amount of clinical and demographic metadata varied by source and participant and was provided uncurated.

TCRbeta CDR3 regions were amplified from genomic DNA using the immunoSEQ Assay, a bias-controlled multiplex PCR. As for the original processing: Nucleated cell counts per sample were estimated from amplification of reference gene primers within the assay. To quantify the absolute abundance of each unique TCRbeta CDR3 rearrangement, sequence reads were collapsed and filtered. For each sample, productive Simpson clonality was calculated as the square root of Simpson's diversity index over productive rearrangements. TCRdb limited this immuneACCESS table to in-frame rearrangements with V and J called. A share of clones is missing; checked studies link under half to unresolved V genes, and the rest is unexplained. The DNA gave D and trimming, while V, J and clone size come from that table. For this sample there are about 170,000 clones; approximately 83% appear just once. The ten largest clones capture roughly a tenth of the sample.

Whole blood was collected in K2EDTA tubes by collaborating institutions according to the institutions' own protocols. For TCRbeta analysis, collaborators shipped samples as frozen whole blood, isolated PBMCs, or DNA extracted from either of those sample types. The sequenced sample consisted of peripheral blood. In this chain, TRBV30 is recombined with TRBJ1-4; the D gene is perhaps TRBD1, on 5 matching bases. The sequence came from a man aged 65 to 79 with active or convalescent COVID-19. The CDR3 sequence is CAWSKTGRQLFF. The DNA sequence is given as TGTGCCTGGAGTAAAACAGGTCGACAACTGTTTTTT. Here the CDR3 is joined to the reference TRBV30 and TRBJ1-4 genes, and the full variable domain is: SQTIHQWPATLVQPVGSPLSLECTVEGTSNPNLYWYRQAAGRGLQLLFYSVGIGQISSEVPQNLSASRPQDRQFILSSKKLLLSDSGFYLCAWSKTGRQLFFGSGTQLSVL.